These 2 T cell receptor beta chains were all obtained from the same sample, sequenced in a study of T-cell memory formation after mild COVID-19. From the 5' RACE reads, TCRdb called clonotypes with MiXCR, one entry per CDR3 protein. The repertoire holds just under 350,000 distinct CDR3 sequences, 10% to 15% seen once, with around a fifth in the top ten. The sequenced material came from PBMCs or a T cell subset sorted from them (not recorded which). These receptors were taken from a man between 18 and 29 years old who had mild COVID-19 (a few samples of this study predate the infection). Cell type and time point are not known.

This chain connects TRBV3-1 to TRBJ2-3; D gene unclear. The germline gives CDR1 LGHDT, CDR2 YNNKEL (reference sequence). The CDR3 extends over 16 amino acids. Trimming cost V 1 base and J 5 bases, with 16 bases left between them. The CDR3 nucleotides are TGTGCCAGCAGCCAAGGGGCATTCGCTCAAGGAGATACGCAGTATTTT. Its translation: CASSQGAFAQGDTQYF.

V gene TRBV5-6 combines with J gene TRBJ2-5; possibly TRBD1 or TRBD2 for D (6 bases each). The germline V gene encodes CDR1 SGHDT and CDR2 YYEEEE. The ends were cut back, 5 bases at V and 10 bases at J, with 21 bases in the middle. The CDR3 has 14 amino acids. The CDR3 sequence: CASSGGGPYDHQYF. CDR3 coding DNA: TGTGCCAGCAGTGGAGGGGGGCCTTACGATCACCAGTACTTC.